This TCR beta chain derives from a study of CD8+CD57+ T cells in acquired aplastic anemia. Both TCR beta VDJ combination and CDR3 sequence profiling were carried out. Genomic DNA was the template for this profiling. TCRdb independently ran MiXCR on the reads; one entry per CDR3 protein. In the table there are more than 150,000 distinct CDR3 sequences, about half of which are singletons. An expansion of CD8+CD57+ cells by flow cytometry had been shown in patients chosen for sequencing. Germline CDR1 reads LNHDA; CDR2 reads SQIVND (reference sequence). Trimming left V 4 bases short and J 2 bases short, with 12 bases between. This CDR3 has 15 amino acids. This clonotype appeared a few times. Its antigen is unidentified. Study-level findings and limits: Overlapping CD8+ CDR3 repertoires of patients and controls contained approximately 28 shared sequences.

The sequence came from a human donor with aplastic anemia. The chain uses TRBV19 and TRBJ1-5; D uncertain. The material sequenced was sorted CD4+, CD8+, or CD8+CD57+ T cells (not recorded which) from PBMCs. Here the CDR3 DNA reads TGTGCCAGTAGTAAGGACCAGATGGGCAATCAGCCCCAGCATTTT. This sequence encodes CASSKDQMGNQPQHF. Based on the CDR3 plus reference TRBV19 and TRBJ1-5, the full variable domain is DGGITQSPKYLFRKEGQNVTLSCEQNLNHDAMYWYRQDPGQGLRLIYYSQIVNDFQKGDIAEGYSVSREKKESFPLTVTSAQKNPTAFYLCASSKDQMGNQPQHFGDGTRLSIL.